Following are 18 T cell receptor beta chains from one sample sequenced in a study of blood T cell repertoires in COVID-19 (dated by TCRdb to 2019 to 2021). The library was obtained by the immunoSEQ multiplex PCR assay. Imported from immuneACCESS, the table was reduced by TCRdb to in-frame sequences with V and J called. These copies leave out some clones; in studies compared against another copy, an unresolved V gene accounts for under half, and the cause of the remainder is not known. The sample includes some 380,000 clones, with around 84% observed a single time. The top ten constitute roughly 1.1% of the sample. The sample taken for sequencing was peripheral blood. The source of these receptors is a human donor with acute or convalescent COVID-19. The donor label of this sample is uncertain.

With regard to this clone: Other DNA sequences within the sample encode an identical CDR3. This chain connects TRBV11-2 to TRBJ2-1; 7 bases map to TRBD1. CDR1 is SGHAT, CDR2 FQNNGV, per germline. CDR3 length: 12 residues. V lost 4 bases and J lost 8; bases outside the gene matches: 2. CDR3 protein: CASSSTGDEQFF. CDR3 DNA: TGTGCCAGCAGCTCAACAGGGGATGAGCAGTTCTTC.

V usage is TRBV5-1 and J usage is TRBJ2-2, with TRBD1 matching 7 bases. Trimming at V came to 4 bases and at J to 7 bases, leaving 13 bases not matched to a gene. This CDR3 region has 16 residues. The V gene's germline CDR1 is SGHRS and CDR2 YFSETQ. CDR3 loop: CASSRRDRVAIGELFF. The CDR3, as DNA: TGCGCCAGCAGCAGGCGCGACAGGGTCGCGATCGGGGAGCTGTTTTTT.

The chain recombines TRBV20-1 with TRBJ2-3; 16 nucleotides align to TRBD2. J gave up 7 bases and V 3 bases, and 10 bases lay outside the gene matches. Germline loops: CDR1 DFQATT, CDR2 SNEGSKA (reference sequence). The CDR3 runs 17 residues. The CDR3 loop is CSASDTGLAGGPYTQYF. CDR3 DNA: TGCAGTGCTAGTGATACGGGACTAGCGGGAGGGCCCTATACGCAGTATTTT.

This clone was detected only a few times. The chain links TRBV27 to TRBJ1-1; D gene unclear. The germline V and J ends were trimmed by 5 bases and 10 bases, with 26 bases remaining between them. Germline CDR1 MNHEY, CDR2 SMNVEV (reference sequence). The CDR3 extends over 16 amino acids. This CDR3 reads CASSPGEGWSIRRAFF. The CDR3 DNA is TGTGCCAGCAGTCCTGGGGAGGGATGGTCTATTAGGAGAGCTTTCTTT.

This rearrangement joins TRBV30 to TRBJ1-5, with D perhaps TRBD1 (5 bases). Per the germline V gene, CDR1 is GTSNPN and CDR2 is SVGIG (reference sequence). The CDR3 loop spans 13 amino acids. CDR3 nucleotide sequence: TGTGCTTCCGGCCGGGGGATCAATCAGCCCCAGCATTTT. Translating it yields CASGRGINQPQHF.

The chain uses TRBV27 and TRBJ1-6; D gene ambiguous. Between the trimmed V and J ends, which lost 3 bases and 7 bases, there was a span of 4 bases. Germline values: CDR1 MNHEY, CDR2 SMNVEV (reference sequence). This CDR3 comprises 12 residues. CDR3 region: CASSFGNSPLHF. In DNA, the CDR3 is TGTGCCAGCAGTTTCGGGAATTCACCCCTCCACTTT.

The gene calls are TRBV5-1 and TRBJ1-2, with D tentatively TRBD1 (6 bases). Deletions cut 4 bases from V and 4 bases from J, with 14 bases between. The CDR3 sequence is 14 residues long. The V gene's germline CDR1 is SGHRS and CDR2 YFSETQ. CDR3 amino acids: CASSPEVGGYGYTF. CDR3 bases: TGCGCCAGCAGCCCCGAGGTAGGGGGCTATGGCTACACCTTC.

The V call is TRBV6-6, the J call TRBJ2-7, with a possible D match to TRBD2 (6 bases). The CDR3 sequence is 15 residues long. The V gene's germline CDR1 is MNHNY and CDR2 SVGAGI (reference sequence). Trimming stripped 5 bases from V and 2 bases from J, with 16 bases between. CDR3 protein: CASSAGTHTTYEQYF. In DNA, the CDR3 is TGTGCCAGCAGTGCTGGGACTCATACTACCTACGAGCAGTACTTC.

This chain uses TRBV18 with TRBJ1-2; no definite D call. V was pared by 3 bases and J by 4 bases, with 12 bases between. Germline V gene lookup returns CDR1 KGHSH and CDR2 LQKENI. This CDR3 region has 14 residues. As DNA, the CDR3 is TGTGCCAGCTCACCGGATAAGGGAGTCTATGGCTACACCTTC. Residues: CASSPDKGVYGYTF.

This chain uses TRBV7-2 with TRBJ2-1; D is possibly TRBD1 (6 bases). The CDR3 has 14 residues. CDR1 is SGHTA and CDR2 is FQGNSA in the germline V gene. V was pared by 5 bases and J by 7 bases, with 15 bases between. The CDR3 sequence is CASSHSRGPNEQFF. The CDR3 DNA reads TGTGCCAGCAGCCATAGCAGGGGCCCTAATGAGCAGTTCTTC.

CDR3 DNA sequence: TGTGCCAGCAGTGAAGAGGGAATTCCTAATTCACCCCTCCACTTT. Its protein is CASSEEGIPNSPLHF. The rearrangement uses TRBV6-4 and TRBJ1-6, with no clear D. CDR1 and CDR2 from the germline V gene are MRHNA and SNTAGT. There are 15 residues in the CDR3. V was clipped by 3 bases and J by 6 bases, with 12 bases between them.

This chain uses TRBV5-8 with TRBJ2-5; D may be TRBD2 (5 bases). CDR1 is SGHTS, CDR2 YDEGEE, per germline. V lost 4 bases and J lost 4, with 23 bases in between. There are 17 residues in the CDR3. CDR3 sequence (DNA): TGTGCCAGCAGCCCATCGGCGGGTTCCCCTCTGGGAGAGACCCAGTACTTC. Its protein is CASSPSAGSPLGETQYF.

This chain links TRBV3-1 (or the pseudogene TRBV3-2) with TRBJ2-5; tentatively, D is TRBD1 (6 bases). Trimming cost V 1 base and J 5 bases, with 17 bases left between them. The germline CDR1 and CDR2 sequences are LGHDT and YNNKEL (reference sequence). The CDR3 has 16 residues. CDR3 sequence (DNA): TGTGCCAGCAGCCAAGGAGGGGGTCCGCGAAGGGAGACCCAGTACTTC. Its protein is CASSQGGGPRRETQYF.

The chain carries TRBV27 and TRBJ1-4; D is possibly TRBD1 (6 bases). The length of the CDR3 is 18 residues. CDR1 MNHEY and CDR2 SMNVEV come from the germline V gene (reference sequence). The V end lost 0 bases, the J end lost 3 bases, and 17 bases lay between the germline ends. The CDR3 nucleotides are TGTGCCAGCAGTTTATCTCCTCTTAGACAGGTCGCTAATGAAAAACTGTTTTTT. Encoded protein: CASSLSPLRQVANEKLFF.

The chain links TRBV11-2 to TRBJ1-2; 8 bases are a match to TRBD1. Losses at the gene ends were 1 base for V and 7 bases for J; bases not matched to a gene: 8. The length of the CDR3 is 15 residues. In germline, CDR1 is SGHAT, CDR2 FQNNGV. For the CDR3, the DNA is TGTGCCAGCAGCTTAGCCCGGACAGGGACATTTGGCTACACCTTC. Protein product: CASSLARTGTFGYTF.

This clone was seen just once. This sequence joins TRBV7-6 and TRBJ2-5; D is unresolved. The CDR3 covers 13 residues. Trimming shortened V by 1 base and J by 1 base, and 4 bases separated the two germline ends. Germline CDR1 SGHVS, CDR2 FNYEAQ. The CDR3 DNA reads as TGTGCCAGCAGCTTAGGCAGCCAAGAGACCCAGTACTTC. Its translation is CASSLGSQETQYF.

The sample holds a few counts of this clone. The chain is built from TRBV18 and TRBJ2-2, with D maybe TRBD2 (5 bases). The V and J ends lost 2 bases and 6 bases respectively, with 13 bases between them. The CDR3 extends over 15 amino acids. Germline CDR1 reads KGHSH; CDR2 reads LQKENI. CDR3 loop: CASSPTTGGAGELFF. The CDR3 coding sequence is TGTGCCAGCTCACCAACGACCGGAGGCGCCGGGGAGCTGTTTTTT.

The CDR3 is CASSMGDTSNTEAFF. CDR3 nucleotide sequence: TGTGCCAGTAGTATGGGGGACACAAGCAACACTGAAGCTTTCTTT. This chain uses TRBV19 with TRBJ1-1; D is perhaps TRBD1 (6 bases). Germline CDR1 is LNHDA and CDR2 is SQIVND (reference sequence). This CDR3 spans 15 amino acids. The V end was cut by 3 bases, the J end by 2 bases, with 13 bases between. Using reference TRBV19 and TRBJ1-1 for the parts outside the CDR3, the full variable domain is DGGITQSPKYLFRKEGQNVTLSCEQNLNHDAMYWYRQDPGQGLRLIYYSQIVNDFQKGDIAEGYSVSREKKESFPLTVTSAQKNPTAFYLCASSMGDTSNTEAFFGQGTRLTVV.